These T cell receptor beta chains were read from a single sample in a study of T cell responses to AZD1222 COVID-19 vaccine. Repertoires were generated with immunoSEQ multiplex PCR, while TCRdb's copy carries only in-frame clones and drops some. The sample lists 150,000 or so clones, 70% to 90% seen once, with 5.1% in the top ten. The sample in question was peripheral blood, obtained on day 0 of AZD1222 vaccination. Source of these receptors: an adult in good health. CDR3s leave out the opening cysteine and the closing phenylalanine or tryptophan. Size tells how often a clone was seen (once, few, many) or the class of an expanded clone, and some rows leave it out.

once	TRBV4-3	TRBJ2-3	ASSQGTASLTDTQY
once	TRBV29-1	TRBJ2-5	SVAQREGRETQY
NA	TRBV5-1	TRBJ1-4	ASSLWDRGEKLF
NA	TRBV12-3/TRBV12-4	TRBJ1-5	ASTFSGQPQH
NA	TRBV5-1	TRBJ1-6	ASSLGEDSPLH
NA	TRBV3-1/TRBV3-2	TRBJ2-1	ASSRAYNEQF
NA	TRBV24-1	TRBJ2-1	ATSDTVAGASYNEQF
NA	TRBV2	TRBJ1-5	ASSSGRHNQPQH
NA	TRBV6-5	TRBJ1-5	ASSSDTSSNQPQH
NA	TRBV6-1	TRBJ1-5	ASSEGNFQPQH
NA	TRBV11-3	TRBJ1-4	ASSVGTGDEKLF
NA	TRBV1	TRBJ2-3	TSSQLGSGPDTDTQY
NA	TRBV7-2	TRBJ2-3	ASSLQSAFTDTQY
NA	TRBV5-1	TRBJ2-7	ASSPGISGTYEQY
NA	TRBV14	TRBJ1-5	ASSQGYQPQH
NA	TRBV28	TRBJ1-1	ASTPSLAGTEAF
NA	TRBV5-4	TRBJ1-4	ASSSWTGGGGEKLF
NA	TRBV11-2	TRBJ1-5	ASSYGQTNQPQH
NA	TRBV4-1	TRBJ1-1	ASSQDLGQVTTEAF
NA	TRBV27	TRBJ1-6	ASSEGPLYSPLH
NA	TRBV18	TRBJ1-2	ASSPVRDYGYT
NA	TRBV28	TRBJ2-4	ASSPRGGAKNIQY
NA	TRBV19	TRBJ2-1	ASRSSGRRNEQF
NA	TRBV28	TRBJ1-6	ASSRLAPSYSPLH
NA	TRBV7-2	TRBJ2-7	ASGRTGEQY
NA	TRBV28	TRBJ1-1	ASSLDPQRAEAF
NA	TRBV11-2	TRBJ2-7	ASSPLNRGGAYEQY
NA	TRBV6-2/TRBV6-3	TRBJ1-5	ASSDSNQPQH
NA	TRBV6-5	TRBJ1-2	ASRPTENYGYT
NA	TRBV19	TRBJ1-3	ASSNMGPNTIY
NA	TRBV7-8	TRBJ2-7	ASSNSLVPEQY
NA	TRBV12-3/TRBV12-4	TRBJ2-1	ASDHTGGNEQF
NA	TRBV9	TRBJ2-2	ASSVATSGRGTGELF
once	TRBV10-3	TRBJ1-1	AISAHGENTEAF
NA	TRBV6-5	TRBJ2-7	ASKAAAITYEQY
NA	TRBV6-2/TRBV6-3	TRBJ2-1	ASRPSGPPKNEQF
NA	TRBV27	TRBJ2-3	ASSYGTGGPEDTQY
NA	TRBV5-8	TRBJ2-7	ASSFRGGSSYEQY
NA	TRBV6-5	TRBJ2-3	ASRPLAGGPDTQY
NA	TRBV9	TRBJ2-1	ASSTLPSAHNEQF